The 5 T cell receptor beta chains reported below all come from one sample, sequenced in a study of cytomegalovirus exposure and HLA in healthy donors. It was with 60 Vbeta and 13 Jbeta primers that the PCR ran. Sequencing was performed with immunoSEQ multiplex PCR; in TCRdb, only in-frame clones are kept and a portion is missing. The top ten hold about 2.9% of the sample, which has 130,000 to 150,000 clones, roughly 80% seen once. The sequenced sample consisted of PBMCs. The receptors were sampled from a man aged 40-50 years in good health and CMV-seropositive.

This chain's CDR3 is CATMGLAGGNEQFF. The CDR3 bases are TGTGCCACCATGGGACTAGCGGGGGGCAATGAGCAGTTCTTC. V and J are TRBV15 and TRBJ2-1; TRBD2 agrees at 15 bases. Germline CDR1 reads LNHNV; CDR2 reads YYDKDF (reference sequence). This CDR3 region has 14 residues. The ends lost 7 bases at V and 6 bases at J; junction bases unmatched: 1.

Notes on this clone: Other DNA sequences in the sample encode the same CDR3. The chain recombines TRBV23-1 with TRBJ2-7, with 7 bases lining up with TRBD1. TRBV23-1 is classed as an ORF, of uncertain function. The CDR3 has 16 residues. V shed 2 bases, J shed 3 bases, and the junction held 10 bases outside the gene matches. The chain's CDR3 is CASSQISRDRYYEQYF. CDR3 bases: TGCGCCAGCAGTCAAATATCCCGGGACAGATACTACGAGCAGTACTTC.

The chain uses TRBV28 and TRBJ1-1; TRBD1 might be the D (5 bases). Germline loops: CDR1 MDHEN, CDR2 SYDVKM. The CDR3 consists of 14 residues. The germline V and J ends were trimmed by 4 bases and 3 bases, with 12 bases remaining between them. The CDR3 nucleotides are TGTGCCAGCAGTTCCGGGACTTGGGACACTGAAGCTTTCTTT. Translating gives CASSSGTWDTEAFF.

The V call is TRBV7-9, the J call TRBJ1-4, with D unclear. Between the trimmed V and J ends, which lost 5 bases and 12 bases, there was a span of 13 bases. Germline CDR1 is SEHNR and CDR2 is FQNEAQ (reference sequence). This CDR3 is built from 12 residues. The CDR3 coding sequence is TGTGCCAGCAGCCCCGACACCCAGGAACTGTTTTTT. This sequence encodes CASSPDTQELFF.

The gene calls are TRBV7-9 and TRBJ2-2, with TRBD2 matching 8 bases. Germline V gene lookup returns CDR1 SEHNR and CDR2 FQNEAQ (reference sequence). J gave up 1 base and V 1 base, and 11 bases lay outside the gene matches. The CDR3 loop spans 19 amino acids. The CDR3 sequence is CASSLEVAGKPQNTGELFF. The CDR3 DNA follows: TGTGCCAGCAGCTTAGAAGTAGCGGGAAAACCCCAGAACACCGGGGAGCTGTTTTTT.